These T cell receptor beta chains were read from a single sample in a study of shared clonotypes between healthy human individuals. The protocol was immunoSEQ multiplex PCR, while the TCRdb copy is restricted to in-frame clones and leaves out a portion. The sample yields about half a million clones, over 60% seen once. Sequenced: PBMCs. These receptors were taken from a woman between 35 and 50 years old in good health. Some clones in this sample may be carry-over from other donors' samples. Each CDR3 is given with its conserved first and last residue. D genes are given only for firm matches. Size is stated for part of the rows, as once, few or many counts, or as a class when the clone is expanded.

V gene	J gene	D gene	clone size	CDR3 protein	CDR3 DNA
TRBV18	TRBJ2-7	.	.	CASSPPTAVYEQYF	TGTGCCAGCTCACCACCGACGGCGGTTTACGAGCAGTACTTC
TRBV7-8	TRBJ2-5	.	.	CASSQQGSETQYF	TGTGCCAGCAGCCAGCAGGGTTCAGAGACCCAGTACTTC
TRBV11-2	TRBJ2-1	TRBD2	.	CASSHRTSGIVNEQFF	TGTGCCAGCAGCCATCGAACTAGCGGGATCGTCAATGAGCAGTTCTTC
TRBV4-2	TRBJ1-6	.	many	CASSQDRLGPLHF	TGTGCCAGCAGCCAAGATCGCTTGGGGCCCCTCCACTTT
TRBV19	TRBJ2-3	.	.	CASSITQATDTQYF	TGTGCCAGTAGTATAACCCAGGCCACAGATACGCAGTATTTT
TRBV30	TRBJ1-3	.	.	CAWSVTGGWNTIYF	TGTGCCTGGAGTGTAACGGGTGGCTGGAACACCATATATTTT
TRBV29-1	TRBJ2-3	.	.	CSVKRSGSTDTQYF	TGCAGCGTGAAAAGGAGCGGAAGCACAGATACGCAGTATTTT
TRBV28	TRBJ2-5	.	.	CASSRTGLTQETQYF	TGTGCCAGCAGTCGCACGGGACTTACCCAAGAGACCCAGTACTTC
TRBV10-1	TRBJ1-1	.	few	CASSLGRGTEAFF	TGCGCCAGCAGTCTCGGACGTGGCACTGAAGCTTTCTTT
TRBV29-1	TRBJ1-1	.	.	CSAVEGTEAFF	TGCAGCGCGGTTGAGGGCACTGAAGCTTTCTTT
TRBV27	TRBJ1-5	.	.	CASNEIETGDSNQPQHF	TGTGCCAGCAATGAGATTGAGACAGGTGATAGCAATCAGCCCCAGCATTTT
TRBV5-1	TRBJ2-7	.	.	CASSLGQGSSYEQYF	TGCGCCAGCAGCTTGGGTCAGGGAAGCTCCTACGAGCAGTACTTC
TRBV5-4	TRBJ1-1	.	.	CASSLVGTEAFF	TGTGCCAGCAGCTTGGTTGGCACTGAAGCTTTCTTT
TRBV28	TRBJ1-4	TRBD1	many	CASRAQGAGEKLFF	TGTGCCAGCAGAGCGCAGGGGGCCGGAGAAAAACTGTTTTTT
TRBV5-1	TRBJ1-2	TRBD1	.	CASRSPGQGTAGYTF	TGCGCCAGCAGATCTCCGGGACAGGGGACTGCGGGCTACACCTTC
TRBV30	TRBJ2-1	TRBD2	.	CAWRPGLAGRVNEQFF	TGTGCCTGGAGACCCGGACTAGCGGGGAGGGTAAATGAGCAGTTCTTC
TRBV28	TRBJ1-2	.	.	CASSPWTDYGYTF	TGTGCCAGCAGTCCCTGGACAGACTATGGCTACACCTTC
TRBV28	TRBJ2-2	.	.	CASSPTGLNTGELFF	TGTGCCAGCAGTCCCACCGGGTTGAACACCGGGGAGCTGTTTTTT
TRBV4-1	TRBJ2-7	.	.	CASSQGNSYEQYF	TGCGCCAGCAGCCAAGGGAACTCCTACGAGCAGTACTTC
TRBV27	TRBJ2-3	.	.	CASSYWGRGTDTQYF	TGTGCCAGCAGTTATTGGGGGAGAGGGACAGATACGCAGTATTTT
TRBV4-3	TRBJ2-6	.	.	CASSQDLGAGANVLTF	TGCGCCAGCAGCCAAGATTTGGGGGCTGGGGCCAACGTCCTGACTTTC
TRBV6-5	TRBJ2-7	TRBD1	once	CASSYRDSRDEQYF	TGTGCCAGCAGTTACAGGGACAGCAGGGACGAGCAGTACTTC
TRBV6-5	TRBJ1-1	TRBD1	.	CASRDRARNTEAFF	TGTGCCAGCAGGGACAGGGCTAGGAACACTGAAGCTTTCTTT
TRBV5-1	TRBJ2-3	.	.	CASSLVLSRTTDTQYF	TGCGCCAGCAGCTTGGTCCTCTCGCGGACGACAGATACGCAGTATTTT